This TCR beta chain came from a study of blood T cell repertoires in COVID-19. Some clones are missing from TCRdb's copy, which holds only in-frame ones; the method was immunoSEQ multiplex PCR. The repertoire holds fewer than 400,000 clones, more than 85% seen once, with less than 20% in the top ten. Germline V gene lookup returns CDR1 SGDLS and CDR2 YYNGEE. The CDR3 has 14 residues. V lost 4 bases and J 1 base, leaving 11 bases between the germline ends. V is TRBV9 and J is TRBJ2-5; perhaps TRBD2 as D (6 bases). This clonotype was obtained from a woman in her 30s who had recovered from COVID-19. The specimen was PBMCs or T cells enriched from blood (not recorded which). CDR3 region: CASSRGRSQETQYF. The CDR3 coding sequence is TGTGCCAGCAGCCGGGGGAGATCCCAAGAGACCCAGTACTTC. The full variable domain, its missing parts supplied by reference TRBV9 and TRBJ2-5, is DSGVTQTPKHLITATGQRVTLRCSPRSGDLSVYWYQQSLDQGLQFLIQYYNGEERAKGNILERFSAQQFPDLHSELNLSSLELGDSALYFCASSRGRSQETQYFGPGTRLLVL.